The present TCR beta chain was sequenced within a study of shared clonotypes between healthy human individuals. Study-level findings and limits: Shared across a few donors were 4% to 6% of the naive CD4 clonotypes. At large depth, rarefaction still showed sorted-subset sequencing to be incomplete.

Donors were healthy HIV-negative adults without recently reported acute infections or vaccinations. Sequenced by immunoSEQ multiplex PCR; TCRdb stores in-frame clones only, minus some. The sample records some 2,000,000 clones, approximately 94% being singletons. CDR3 length equals 14 residues. Germline CDR1 is SGHRS and CDR2 is YFSETQ. The V segment lost 7 bases and the J segment 3 bases; nucleotides outside the gene matches: 4. With respect to this clone: The antigen is undetermined. The sample carries other DNA sequences with the same CDR3.

The sequencing input was naive CD4+ T cells sorted from blood. As for subset: CD45RA+ positively selected. This sequence joins TRBV5-1 and TRBJ2-1; 10 bases map to TRBD2. This clonotype originated in a man aged 18 to 29 in good health. The chain's CDR3 is CASSRTSGYNEQFF. The CDR3 region has the DNA TGCGCCAGCTCCAGGACTAGCGGCTACAATGAGCAGTTCTTC. The variable domain in full, with the rest retrieved from reference TRBV5-1 and TRBJ2-1, is KAGVTQTPRYLIKTRGQQVTLSCSPISGHRSVSWYQQTPGQGLQFLFEYFSETQRNKGNFPGRFSGRQFSNSRSEMNVSTLELGDSALYLCASSRTSGYNEQFFGPGTRLTVL.